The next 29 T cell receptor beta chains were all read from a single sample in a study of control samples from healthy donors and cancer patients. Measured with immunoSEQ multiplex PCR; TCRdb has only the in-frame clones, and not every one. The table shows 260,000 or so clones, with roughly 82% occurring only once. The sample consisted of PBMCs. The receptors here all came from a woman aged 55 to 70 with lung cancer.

Here the CDR3 reads CASSKRGGRSYGYTF. Written as DNA, the CDR3 is TGTGCCAGCAGCAAAAGGGGGGGGCGAAGCTATGGCTACACCTTC. The chain employs TRBV14 and TRBJ1-2, with a weak D call TRBD1 (6 bases). V was clipped by 5 bases and J by 4 bases, with 17 bases between them. Germline V gene data show CDR1 as SGHDN and CDR2 as FVKESK. The CDR3 sequence is 15 residues long.

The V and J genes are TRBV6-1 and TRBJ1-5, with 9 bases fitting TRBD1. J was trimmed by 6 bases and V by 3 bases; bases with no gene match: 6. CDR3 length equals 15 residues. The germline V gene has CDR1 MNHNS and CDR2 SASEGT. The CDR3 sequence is CASSEGQGPGQPQHF. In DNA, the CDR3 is TGTGCCAGCAGTGAGGGACAGGGTCCCGGTCAGCCCCAGCATTTT.

CDR3 sequence (DNA): TGCGCCAGCAGCCACGCGGAGGGATCCAAAAACATTCAGTACTTC. Translated: CASSHAEGSKNIQYF. The chain links TRBV4-1 to TRBJ2-4; D might be TRBD2 (6 bases). Germline CDR1 MGHRA, CDR2 YSYEKL. The CDR3 is 15 amino acids. V was clipped by 3 bases and J by 2 bases, with 11 bases between them.

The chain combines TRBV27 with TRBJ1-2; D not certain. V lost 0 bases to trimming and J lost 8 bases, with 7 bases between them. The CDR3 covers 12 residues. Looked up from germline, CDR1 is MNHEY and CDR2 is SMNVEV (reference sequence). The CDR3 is CASSLSGIGYTF. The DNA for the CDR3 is TGTGCCAGCAGTTTATCAGGGATCGGCTACACCTTC.

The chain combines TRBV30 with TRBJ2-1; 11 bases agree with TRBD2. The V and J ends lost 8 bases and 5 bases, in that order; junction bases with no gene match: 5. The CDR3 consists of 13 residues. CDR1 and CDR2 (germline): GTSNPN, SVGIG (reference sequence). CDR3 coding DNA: TGTGCCCGGGGACTAGCGGAGGACAATGAGCAGTTCTTC. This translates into CARGLAEDNEQFF.

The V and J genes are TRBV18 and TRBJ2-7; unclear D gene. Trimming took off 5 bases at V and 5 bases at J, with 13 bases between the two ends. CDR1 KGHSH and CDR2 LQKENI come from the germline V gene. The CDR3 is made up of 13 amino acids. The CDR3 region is CASSWGSSDEQYF. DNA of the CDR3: TGTGCCAGCTCATGGGGATCCTCTGACGAGCAGTACTTC.

This CDR3 reads CASSLDGGYNSPLHF. The CDR3 DNA sequence: TGCGCCAGCAGCTTGGATGGGGGCTATAATTCACCCCTCCACTTT. This chain connects TRBV5-1 to TRBJ1-6; perhaps TRBD1 as D (5 bases). With 0 bases removed from V and 3 bases from J, the gap between germline ends came to 7 bases. Germline CDR1 and CDR2: SGHRS and YFSETQ. CDR3 length: 15 amino acids.

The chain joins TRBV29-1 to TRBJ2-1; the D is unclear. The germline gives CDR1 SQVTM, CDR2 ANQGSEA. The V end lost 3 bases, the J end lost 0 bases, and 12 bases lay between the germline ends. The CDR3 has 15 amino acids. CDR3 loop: CSVEGTEGSYNEQFF. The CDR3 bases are TGCAGCGTTGAGGGCACTGAAGGCTCCTACAATGAGCAGTTCTTC.

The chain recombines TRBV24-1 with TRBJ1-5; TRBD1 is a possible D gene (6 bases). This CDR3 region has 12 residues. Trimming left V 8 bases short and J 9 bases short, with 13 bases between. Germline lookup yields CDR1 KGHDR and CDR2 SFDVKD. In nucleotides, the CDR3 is TGTGCCACCAAGGGGGGCACGGGGCCCCAGCATTTT. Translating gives CATKGGTGPQHF.

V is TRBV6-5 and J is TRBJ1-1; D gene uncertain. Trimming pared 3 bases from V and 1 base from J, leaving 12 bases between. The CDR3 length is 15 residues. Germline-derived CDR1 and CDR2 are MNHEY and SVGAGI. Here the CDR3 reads CASSYGVTTNTEAFF. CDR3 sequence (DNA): TGTGCCAGCAGTTATGGAGTCACCACGAACACTGAAGCTTTCTTT.

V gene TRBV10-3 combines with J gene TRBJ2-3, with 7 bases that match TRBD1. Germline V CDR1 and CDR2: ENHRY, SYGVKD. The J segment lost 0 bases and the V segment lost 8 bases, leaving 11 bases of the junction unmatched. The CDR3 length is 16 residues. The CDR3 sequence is CAIRPGDRESTDTQYF. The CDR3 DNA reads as TGTGCCATCCGTCCAGGAGACAGGGAAAGCACAGATACGCAGTATTTT.

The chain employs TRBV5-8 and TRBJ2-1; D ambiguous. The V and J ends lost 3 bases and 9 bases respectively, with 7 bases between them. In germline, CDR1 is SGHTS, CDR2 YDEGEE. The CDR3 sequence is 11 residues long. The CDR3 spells CASSSYGEQFF. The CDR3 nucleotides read TGTGCCAGCAGCTCCTATGGTGAGCAGTTCTTC.

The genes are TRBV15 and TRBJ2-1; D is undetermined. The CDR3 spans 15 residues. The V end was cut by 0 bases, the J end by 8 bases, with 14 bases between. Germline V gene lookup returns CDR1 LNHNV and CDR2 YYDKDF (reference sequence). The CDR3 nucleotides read TGTGCCACCAGCAGAGATCCCGGATTCGGTGATGAGCAGTTCTTC. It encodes CATSRDPGFGDEQFF.

CDR3 in DNA: TGTGCCAGTAACCGGGCCCACACTGAAGCTTTCTTT. Its protein product is CASNRAHTEAFF. This chain links TRBV28 with TRBJ1-1, with D hard to call. Trimming took 9 bases from V and 3 from J, leaving 11 bases between them. Germline CDR1 MDHEN, CDR2 SYDVKM. CDR3 size: 12 residues.

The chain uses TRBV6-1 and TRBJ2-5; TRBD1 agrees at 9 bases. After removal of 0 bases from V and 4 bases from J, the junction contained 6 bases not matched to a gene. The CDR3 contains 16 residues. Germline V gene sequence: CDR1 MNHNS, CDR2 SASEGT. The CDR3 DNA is TGTGCCAGCAGTGAAGCCCACAGGGGGCTATCAGAGACCCAGTACTTC. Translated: CASSEAHRGLSETQYF.

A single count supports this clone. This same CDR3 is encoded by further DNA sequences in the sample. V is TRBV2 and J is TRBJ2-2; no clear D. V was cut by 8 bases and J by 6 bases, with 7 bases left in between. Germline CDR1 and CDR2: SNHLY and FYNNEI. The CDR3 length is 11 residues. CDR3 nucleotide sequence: TGTGCCAGCTCAAAGGCCGGGGAGCTGTTTTTT. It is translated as CASSKAGELFF.

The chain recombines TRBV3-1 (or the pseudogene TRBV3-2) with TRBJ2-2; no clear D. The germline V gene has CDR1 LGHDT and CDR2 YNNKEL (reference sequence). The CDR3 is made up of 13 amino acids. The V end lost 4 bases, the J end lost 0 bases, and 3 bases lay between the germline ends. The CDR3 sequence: CASSRANTGELFF. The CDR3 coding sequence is TGTGCCAGCAGCCGCGCGAACACCGGGGAGCTGTTTTTT.

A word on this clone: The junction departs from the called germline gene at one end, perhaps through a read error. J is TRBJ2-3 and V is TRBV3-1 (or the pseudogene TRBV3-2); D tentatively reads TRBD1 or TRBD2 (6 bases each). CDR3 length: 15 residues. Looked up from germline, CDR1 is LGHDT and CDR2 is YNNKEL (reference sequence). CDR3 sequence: CASSKEGGYTDTQYF. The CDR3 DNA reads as TGTGCCAGCAGCAAAGAAGGGGGGTACACAGATACGCAGTATTTT.

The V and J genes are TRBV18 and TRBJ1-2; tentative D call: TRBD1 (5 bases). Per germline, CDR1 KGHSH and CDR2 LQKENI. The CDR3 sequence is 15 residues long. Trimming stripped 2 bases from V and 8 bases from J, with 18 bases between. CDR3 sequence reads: CASSPAGRDGYGYTF. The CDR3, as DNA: TGTGCCAGCTCACCAGCGGGCAGGGACGGGTACGGCTACACCTTC.

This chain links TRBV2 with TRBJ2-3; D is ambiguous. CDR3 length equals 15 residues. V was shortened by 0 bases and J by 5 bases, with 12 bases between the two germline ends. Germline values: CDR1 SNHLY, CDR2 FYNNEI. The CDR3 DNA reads TGTGCCAGCAGTGAAGCGCGATATACTGAAGATACGCAGTATTTT. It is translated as CASSEARYTEDTQYF.

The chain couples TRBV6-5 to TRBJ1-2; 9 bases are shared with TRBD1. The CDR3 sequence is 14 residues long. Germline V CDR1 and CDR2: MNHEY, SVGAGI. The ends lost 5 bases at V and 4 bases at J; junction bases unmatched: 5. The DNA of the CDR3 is TGTGCCAGCAGTACATGGACAGGGGTCTATGGCTACACCTTC. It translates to CASSTWTGVYGYTF.

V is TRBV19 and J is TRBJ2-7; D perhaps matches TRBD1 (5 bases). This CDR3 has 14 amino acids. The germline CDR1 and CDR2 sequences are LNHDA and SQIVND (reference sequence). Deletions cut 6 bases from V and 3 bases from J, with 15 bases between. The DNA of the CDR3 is TGTGCCAGTAGGACGCGAACAGGAAACTACGAGCAGTACTTC. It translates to CASRTRTGNYEQYF.

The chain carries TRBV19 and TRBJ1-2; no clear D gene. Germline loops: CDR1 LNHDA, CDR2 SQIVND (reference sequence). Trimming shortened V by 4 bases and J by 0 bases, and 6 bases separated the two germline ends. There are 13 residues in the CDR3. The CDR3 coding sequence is TGTGCCAGTAGTAGTACAGCTAACTATGGCTACACCTTC. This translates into CASSSTANYGYTF.

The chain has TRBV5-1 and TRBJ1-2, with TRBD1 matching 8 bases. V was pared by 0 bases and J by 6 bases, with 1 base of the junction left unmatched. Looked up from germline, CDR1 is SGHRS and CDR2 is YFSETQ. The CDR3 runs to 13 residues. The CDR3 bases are TGCGCCAGCAGCTTGGGGGACAGGAATGGCTACACCTTC. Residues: CASSLGDRNGYTF.

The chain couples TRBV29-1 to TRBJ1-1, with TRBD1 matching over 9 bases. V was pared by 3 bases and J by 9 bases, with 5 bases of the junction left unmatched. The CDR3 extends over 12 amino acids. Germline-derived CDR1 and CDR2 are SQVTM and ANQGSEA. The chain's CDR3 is CSVDTTGGKAFF. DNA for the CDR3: TGCAGCGTTGATACGACAGGGGGGAAAGCTTTCTTT.

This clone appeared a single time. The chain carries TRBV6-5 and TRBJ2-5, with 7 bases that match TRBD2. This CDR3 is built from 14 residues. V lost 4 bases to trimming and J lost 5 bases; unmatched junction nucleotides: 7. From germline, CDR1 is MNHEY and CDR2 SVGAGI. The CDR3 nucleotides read TGTGCCAGCAGTTTACAGCGGGGTCGTGAGACCCAGTACTTC. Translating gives CASSLQRGRETQYF.

The CDR3 nucleotides read TGTGCCAGCACCAGGGACTTTCCCTCTGGAAACACCATATATTTT. Residues: CASTRDFPSGNTIYF. The rearrangement joins TRBV6-5 to TRBJ1-3, with D perhaps matching TRBD1 (5 bases). Germline CDR1 is MNHEY and CDR2 is SVGAGI. Trimming pared 7 bases from V and 0 bases from J, leaving 13 bases between. This CDR3 has 15 residues.

The CDR3 is CASSYSGDRPYEQYF. The CDR3 DNA reads TGTGCCAGCAGTTACTCGGGGGACAGACCCTACGAGCAGTACTTC. The chain joins TRBV6-5 to TRBJ2-7; TRBD1 matches 7 bases. Trimming removed 0 bases from V and 2 bases from J; junction bases left unmatched: 4. CDR1 is MNHEY and CDR2 is SVGAGI in the germline V gene. This CDR3 has 15 amino acids.

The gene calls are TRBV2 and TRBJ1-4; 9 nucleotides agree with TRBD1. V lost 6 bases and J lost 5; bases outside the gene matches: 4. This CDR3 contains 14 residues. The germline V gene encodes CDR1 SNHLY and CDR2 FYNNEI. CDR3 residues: CASSLTGGNEKLFF. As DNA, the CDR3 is TGTGCCAGCAGCCTGACAGGGGGGAATGAAAAACTGTTTTTT.